These T cell receptor beta chains were read from a single sample in a study of radiotherapy plus CTLA-4 blockade in lung cancer. The repertoire was sequenced with immunoSEQ multiplex PCR; TCRdb's copy has only in-frame clones and lacks some. The sample includes 55,000 to 75,000 clones, around 77% of them seen just once. This material consisted of peripheral blood, taken from a patient treated with radiotherapy plus ipilimumab. Receptor source: a human donor with non-small cell lung cancer whose response to radiotherapy plus ipilimumab could not be evaluated. Some clones in this sample may be carry-over from other donors' samples. Each CDR3 is given with its conserved first and last residue. Each record gives: J gene, D gene, V gene, clone size, CDR3 protein, CDR3 DNA. D genes are given only for firm matches. Where a row states a size, it is once, few, many or the class of an expanded clone; other rows omit it.

TRBJ1-4 | NA | TRBV7-7 | NA | CASRGSGIWNEKLFF | TGTGCTAGCCGGGGATCAGGCATCTGGAATGAAAAACTGTTTTTT
TRBJ2-7 | NA | TRBV10-2 | NA | CASKEGGYEQYF | TGCGCCAGCAAAGAAGGCGGCTACGAGCAGTACTTC
TRBJ1-6 | NA | TRBV7-8 | NA | CASSLEQFYNSPLHF | TGTGCCAGCAGCTTAGAACAGTTTTATAATTCACCCCTCCACTTT
TRBJ2-1 | TRBD1 | TRBV19 | NA | CASSITTGGITIF | TGTGCCAGTAGTATCACCACAGGGGGCATCACGATCTTC
TRBJ1-5 | TRBD1 | TRBV6-1 | NA | CASSKGTGYNQPQHF | TGTGCCAGCAGTAAGGGGACAGGGTATAATCAGCCCCAGCATTTT
TRBJ2-1 | NA | TRBV4-3 | NA | CASSQDGGGGSYNEQFF | TGCGCCAGCAGCCAAGATGGAGGGGGGGGCTCCTACAATGAGCAGTTCTTC
TRBJ1-1 | NA | TRBV9 | NA | CASSVVDSEAFF | TGTGCCAGCAGCGTAGTGGACTCTGAAGCTTTCTTT
TRBJ2-7 | TRBD2 | TRBV5-4 | few | CASSSGLAPYEQYF | TGTGCCAGCAGCTCGGGACTAGCGCCCTACGAGCAGTACTTC
TRBJ2-5 | TRBD2 | TRBV13 | NA | CASSLGRWSSGGAREQYF | TGTGCCAGCAGCTTAGGCCGGTGGTCTAGCGGGGGGGCGAGAGAGCAGTACTTC
TRBJ2-2 | NA | TRBV11-3 | few | CASSPIGQNTGELFF | TGTGCCAGCAGCCCAATCGGACAGAACACCGGGGAGCTGTTTTTT
TRBJ2-1 | TRBD2 | TRBV18 | NA | CASSPPSGGAYNEQFF | TGTGCCAGCTCACCACCAAGCGGGGGGGCCTACAATGAGCAGTTCTTC
TRBJ1-3 | TRBD1 | TRBV6-5 | once | CASRATGISGNTIYF | TGTGCCAGCAGAGCGACAGGGATCTCTGGAAACACCATATATTTT
TRBJ1-4 | NA | TRBV5-1 | NA | CASSPQGTNEKLFF | TGCGCCAGCAGCCCACAGGGAACTAATGAAAAACTGTTTTTT
TRBJ1-4 | TRBD1 | TRBV9 | NA | CASSASYDRVNEKLFF | TGTGCCAGCAGCGCCTCCTACGACAGGGTCAATGAAAAACTGTTTTTT
TRBJ2-2 | TRBD1 | TRBV18 | NA | CASSARQGGNSGELFF | TGTGCCAGCTCAGCCCGACAGGGCGGCAACTCCGGGGAGCTGTTTTTT
TRBJ2-5 | NA | TRBV5-1 | NA | CASSLQTGPQETQYF | TGCGCCAGCAGCCTGCAAACAGGGCCCCAAGAGACCCAGTACTTC
TRBJ2-7 | TRBD1 | TRBV5-1 | NA | CASSSTGGPYEQYF | TGCGCCAGCAGCTCGACAGGGGGACCCTACGAGCAGTACTTC
TRBJ1-1 | TRBD1 | TRBV28 | NA | CASSAPGQGTEAFF | TGTGCCAGCAGCGCCCCGGGACAGGGGACTGAAGCTTTCTTT
TRBJ1-5 | TRBD1 | TRBV6-1 | NA | CASSEERTGITYGQPQHF | TGTGCCAGCAGTGAAGAGAGGACAGGGATCACGTACGGTCAGCCCCAGCATTTT
TRBJ2-1 | NA | TRBV5-1 | NA | CASSPWGSGNEQFF | TGCGCCAGCAGCCCATGGGGAAGCGGCAATGAGCAGTTCTTC
TRBJ2-3 | NA | TRBV10-3 | NA | CAIKSGVSTDTQYF | TGTGCCATCAAGTCAGGGGTTAGCACAGATACGCAGTATTTT
TRBJ2-3 | NA | TRBV7-9 | many | CASSSPEEFDTQYF | TGTGCCAGCAGCTCCCCCGAGGAGTTTGATACGCAGTATTTT
TRBJ1-5 | NA | TRBV5-4 | NA | CASSLGRGWDQPQHF | TGTGCCAGCAGCTTGGGCAGGGGATGGGATCAGCCCCAGCATTTT
TRBJ2-2 | TRBD1 | TRBV5-6 | NA | CASSLGDRDDETGELFF | TGTGCCAGCAGCTTGGGGGACAGGGATGATGAAACCGGGGAGCTGTTTTTT
TRBJ1-5 | NA | TRBV6-6 | NA | CASSPQGGNSNQPQHF | TGTGCCAGCAGCCCCCAGGGAGGAAATAGCAATCAGCCCCAGCATTTT
TRBJ2-5 | TRBD2 | TRBV2 | NA | CASRETSGAGETQYF | TGTGCCAGCAGGGAGACTAGCGGGGCGGGGGAGACCCAGTACTTC
TRBJ2-5 | TRBD1 | TRBV5-1 | NA | CASSLGGGVGETQYF | TGCGCCAGCAGCTTGGGAGGGGGCGTAGGGGAGACCCAGTACTTC
TRBJ2-1 | NA | TRBV7-9 | few | CASSHLLGDNEQFF | TGTGCCAGCAGCCACCTGTTGGGAGACAATGAGCAGTTCTTC
TRBJ1-2 | NA | TRBV30 | NA | CAWSSYSGGYTF | TGTGCCTGGAGTTCGTATTCAGGCGGCTACACCTTC
TRBJ2-7 | NA | TRBV28 | few | CASYTPGQTPLYEQYF | TGTGCCAGCTACACTCCGGGACAAACCCCCCTCTACGAGCAGTACTTC
TRBJ2-5 | TRBD1 | TRBV7-9 | NA | CASSLADRAETQYF | TGTGCCAGCAGCTTAGCGGACAGGGCAGAGACCCAGTACTTC
TRBJ1-6 | TRBD1 | TRBV2 | NA | CASGLGQPNSPLHF | TGTGCCAGCGGGCTGGGACAGCCAAATTCACCCCTCCACTTT
TRBJ2-2 | TRBD1 | TRBV25-1 | NA | CASSGGTGGFSTGELFF | TGTGCCAGCAGTGGCGGGACAGGGGGATTCAGCACCGGGGAGCTGTTTTTT
TRBJ2-7 | NA | TRBV6-6 | NA | CASQGPRLGEQYF | TGTGCCAGCCAGGGCCCCAGGTTAGGAGAGCAGTACTTC
TRBJ1-4 | NA | TRBV28 | NA | CASSLTGRTNEKLFF | TGTGCCAGCAGTTTAACGGGGAGAACTAATGAAAAACTGTTTTTT
TRBJ2-7 | NA | TRBV19 | NA | CASSIDGGIRGRRAVEQYF | TGTGCCAGTAGTATAGACGGGGGAATCCGCGGCCGGAGAGCTGTCGAGCAGTACTTC
TRBJ2-1 | TRBD2 | TRBV7-9 | NA | CASSGISGGVYNEQFF | TGTGCCAGCAGCGGAATCAGCGGGGGGGTATACAATGAGCAGTTCTTC
TRBJ2-7 | TRBD1 | TRBV2 | NA | CASSLTGVPSYEQYF | TGTGCCAGCAGTCTGACAGGGGTACCCTCCTACGAGCAGTACTTC
TRBJ2-3 | NA | TRBV5-1 | NA | CASSLARTGTDTQYF | TGCGCCAGCAGCTTGGCCCGTACGGGGACAGATACGCAGTATTTT
TRBJ2-3 | NA | TRBV6-6 | NA | CASRGPSTDTQYF | TGTGCCAGCCGCGGTCCTAGCACAGATACGCAGTATTTT
TRBJ2-7 | NA | TRBV4-1 | few | CASSQGVGPSSYEQYF | TGCGCCAGCAGCCAAGGGGTGGGGCCCTCCTCCTACGAGCAGTACTTC